The 14 T cell receptor beta chains listed next were all sequenced from one sample in a study of prognosis after radiotherapy for stage I lung cancer. Template was genomic DNA; TCR beta CDR3 amplified in two multiplex PCR rounds. Individual primers that were specific to each TRBV and TRBJ gene served in first-round PCR. TCRdb called the multiplex PCR reads again in MiXCR, with one record for every CDR3 protein. The sample records under 75,000 distinct CDR3 sequences, more than 25% being singletons. The starting material was PBMCs, obtained before or after stereotactic body radiation therapy (not recorded which). Receptors were obtained from a donor at least 50 years old with non-small cell lung cancer.

Ten or more counts support this clonotype. This chain links TRBV5-1 with TRBJ1-3, with D hard to call. This CDR3 spans 11 amino acids. Trimming took 7 bases from V and 7 from J, leaving 9 bases between them. Per the germline V gene, CDR1 is SGHRS and CDR2 is YFSETQ. The chain's CDR3 is CASDLGNTIYF. In DNA form, the CDR3 reads TGCGCCAGCGATCTAGGTAACACCATATATTTT.

The chain is built from TRBV13 and TRBJ1-2; unclear D gene. Trimming left V 0 bases short and J 4 bases short, with 15 bases between. The CDR3 has 16 residues. Germline values: CDR1 PRHDT, CDR2 FYEKMQ (reference sequence). CDR3 in amino acids: CASSLGREVVGYGYTF. The CDR3 coding sequence is TGTGCCAGCAGCTTAGGCCGGGAGGTAGTAGGCTATGGCTACACCTTC.

This clonotype was seen repeatedly, ten times or more. The chain has TRBV19 and TRBJ2-4; the D is unclear. V shed 3 bases and J shed 2 bases, with 8 bases lying between them. This CDR3 is 14 amino acids long. In germline, CDR1 is LNHDA, CDR2 SQIVND (reference sequence). The CDR3 DNA follows: TGTGCCAGTAGTATGGGCCAGACCAAAAACATTCAGTACTTC. Its translation: CASSMGQTKNIQYF.

As for this clonotype: Possible read error: a much larger clone is one base away. This rearrangement joins TRBV3-1 to TRBJ2-3; TRBD2 matches 12 bases. The CDR3 is made up of 17 amino acids. Germline CDR1 is LGHDT and CDR2 is YNNKEL (reference sequence). The CDR3 here is CASSQGWTSGAKDAQYF. As DNA, the CDR3 is TGTGCCAGCAGCCAAGGTTGGACTAGCGGGGCCAAAGATGCGCAGTATTTT.

In this sample, this clonotype turned up many times. This chain uses TRBV7-2 with TRBJ1-4; TRBD1 might be the D (5 bases). The germline gives CDR1 SGHTA, CDR2 FQGNSA. CDR3 length: 13 amino acids. V was trimmed by 8 bases and J by 4 bases, leaving 11 bases between them. DNA of the CDR3: TGTGCCAGCGGGGACTTTAGTAATGAAAAACTGTTTTTT. Translated, it gives CASGDFSNEKLFF.

As concerns this clonotype: This likely came from a read error, as a far larger clone is one base away. The chain combines TRBV6-4 with TRBJ1-4; D might be TRBD1 (6 bases). V was clipped by 5 bases and J by 8 bases, with 12 bases between them. CDR1 is MRHNA and CDR2 is SNTAGT in the germline V gene. This CDR3 comprises 13 residues. DNA for the CDR3: TGTGCCAGCAGTCCGGGACATGTAGAAAAACTGTTTTTT. It yields the protein CASSPGHVEKLFF.

About this clonotype: A far larger clone lies a single base away; this is likely a read error. The CDR3 coding sequence is TGTGTCAGCAGTTTACGACAGACAGATACGCAGTATTTT. It encodes CVSSLRQTDTQYF. The chain joins TRBV6-5 to TRBJ2-3; a possible D gene is TRBD1 (5 bases). Germline lookup yields CDR1 MNHEY and CDR2 SVGAGI. This CDR3 comprises 13 residues.

This clonotype has ten or more counts. The chain uses TRBV5-5 and TRBJ1-5; D gene ambiguous. This CDR3 has 14 amino acids. The germline V and J ends were trimmed by 4 bases and 1 base, with 9 bases remaining between them. Germline-derived CDR1 and CDR2 are SGHKS and YYEKEE (reference sequence). The CDR3 nucleotides read TGTGCCAGCAGCCCCGATCTAAGCAATCAGCCCCAGCATTTT. Protein: CASSPDLSNQPQHF.

This clonotype was found once. This rearrangement joins TRBV6-6 to TRBJ1-1; possible D gene TRBD1, 5 bases. CDR1 is MNHNY and CDR2 is SVGAGI in the germline V gene (reference sequence). Trimming cost V 0 bases and J 11 bases, with 16 bases left between them. The CDR3 has 14 amino acids. The CDR3 DNA is TGTGCCAGCAGTTACTCGATCGACAGTGGGAGGGCTTTCTTT. This translates into CASSYSIDSGRAFF.

The CDR3 DNA is TGTGCCAGCAGTGAAACAGGGGGCGCAGTCCATCCCCAGCATTTT. Translation: CASSETGGAVHPQHF. V is TRBV2 and J is TRBJ1-5; the match to TRBD1 covers 9 bases. CDR3 length: 15 residues. The germline V gene has CDR1 SNHLY and CDR2 FYNNEI. With 2 bases clipped from V and 10 bases from J, the junction kept 9 bases outside the gene matches.

Comment on this clonotype: A far larger clone is off by one base, so a read error is likely. The chain recombines TRBV6-4 with TRBJ1-2; 8 bases match TRBD1. The germline gives CDR1 MRHNA, CDR2 SNTAGT. There are 15 residues in the CDR3. Trimming removed 5 bases from V and 4 bases from J; junction bases left unmatched: 9. CDR3 bases: TGTGCCAGCAGTCACCCGGGACAGGCCATCTATGGCTACACCTTC. Amino acid sequence: CASSHPGQAIYGYTF.

This clonotype was seen more than once but under ten times. The chain carries TRBV5-6 and TRBJ1-2; D ambiguous. The germline gives CDR1 SGHDT, CDR2 YYEEEE. This CDR3 is built from 15 residues. The V and J ends lost 3 bases and 2 bases respectively, with 14 bases between them. CDR3 DNA sequence: TGTGCCAGCAGCTCTCTCGCCCGCGGAAACTATGGCTACACCTTC. Translating it yields CASSSLARGNYGYTF.

This clonotype was detected many times. This chain joins TRBV5-1 and TRBJ1-1; 7 positions match TRBD1. Per the germline V gene, CDR1 is SGHRS and CDR2 is YFSETQ. Germline trimming cut 5 bases from V and 1 base from J; bases unmatched to any gene: 2. The CDR3 loop spans 13 amino acids. The CDR3 spells CASRGTANTEAFF. CDR3 bases: TGCGCCAGCAGGGGGACAGCGAACACTGAAGCTTTCTTT.

This clonotype was seen many times. V usage is TRBV9 and J usage is TRBJ1-2; D not certain. The germline V gene has CDR1 SGDLS and CDR2 YYNGEE. Trimming cost V 0 bases and J 8 bases, with 11 bases left between them. This CDR3 contains 13 residues. The CDR3 coding sequence is TGTGCCAGCAGCGTAGACCCTTCGGAGGGCTACACCTTC. Encoded protein: CASSVDPSEGYTF.